The 30 T cell receptor beta chains below come from one sample, sequenced in a study of blood T cells in healthy people across ages. Alongside a J-beta primer mix, a sample-barcoded 5' primer served in a second PCR lasting roughly 7 to 11 cycles. TCRdb analysed the 5' RACE reads with MiXCR anew, one entry per CDR3 protein. The sample carries about 400,000 distinct CDR3 sequences, roughly half recorded once. Sequenced: blood. The receptors originated from a man between 60 and 75 years old in good health.

The chain links TRBV20-1 to TRBJ2-3; possibly TRBD1 or TRBD2 for D (6 bases each). Germline assignment: CDR1 DFQATT and CDR2 SNEGSKA (reference sequence). This CDR3 is built from 14 residues. The chain's CDR3 is CSPTKGGQTDTQYF. The CDR3, as DNA: TGCAGCCCCACTAAGGGGGGCCAGACAGATACGCAGTATTTT.

This clonotype was seen more than once but under ten times. This chain uses TRBV7-2 with TRBJ1-2; D remains ambiguous. The CDR3 has 14 residues. Germline V gene lookup returns CDR1 SGHTA and CDR2 FQGNSA. V was cut by 4 bases and J by 3 bases, with 12 bases left in between. CDR3: CASSYPGDHYGYTF. CDR3 bases: TGTGCCAGCAGCTACCCGGGAGACCACTATGGCTACACCTTC.

This clonotype has just a few counts. The V gene is TRBV2, the J gene TRBJ1-6; 9 bases line up with TRBD1. This CDR3 has 14 amino acids. Per the germline V gene, CDR1 is SNHLY and CDR2 is FYNNEI. The V and J ends lost 7 bases and 6 bases, in that order; junction bases with no gene match: 4. Written as DNA, the CDR3 is TGTGCCAGCACTAGGACAGGGGTTAATTCACCCCTCCACTTT. It is translated as CASTRTGVNSPLHF.

This sequence joins TRBV2 and TRBJ2-1; TRBD1 matches 9 bases. The CDR3 totals 14 residues. From germline, CDR1 is SNHLY and CDR2 FYNNEI. Germline trimming cut 7 bases from V and 5 bases from J; bases unmatched to any gene: 6. For the CDR3, the DNA is TGTGCCAGCATGGGACAGGGTATGGACAATGAGCAGTTCTTC. It codes for CASMGQGMDNEQFF.

This clonotype appeared a few times. This rearrangement joins TRBV6-5 to TRBJ1-4; 8 bases line up with TRBD1. The CDR3 sequence is 15 residues long. Germline V gene lookup returns CDR1 MNHEY and CDR2 SVGAGI. The V and J ends lost 5 bases and 7 bases, in that order; junction bases with no gene match: 9. The CDR3 DNA reads TGTGCCAGCAGTCTTACAGGGGGAAGGGGTGAAAAACTGTTTTTT. As protein: CASSLTGGRGEKLFF.

This clonotype was detected many times. This chain uses TRBV20-1 with TRBJ2-7; D unclear. Germline V gives CDR1 DFQATT, CDR2 SNEGSKA (reference sequence). CDR3 size: 13 residues. Trimming stripped 2 bases from V and 6 bases from J, with 14 bases between. The CDR3 reads CSARSRGAGEQYF. CDR3 sequence (DNA): TGCAGTGCTAGATCCCGTGGAGCAGGCGAGCAGTACTTC.

This clonotype has just a few counts. The rearrangement links TRBV24-1 to TRBJ2-1, with 8 bases lining up with TRBD2. Germline V gene sequence: CDR1 KGHDR, CDR2 SFDVKD. Trimming removed 9 bases from V and 3 bases from J; junction bases left unmatched: 6. This CDR3 region has 14 residues. Here the CDR3 reads CATRRSGSYNEQFF. DNA of the CDR3: TGTGCCACCCGCCGGAGCGGGAGCTACAATGAGCAGTTCTTC.

A single count supports this clonotype. The junction does not match germline at one end; this may be a read error. The chain joins TRBV13 to TRBJ2-1; 8 nucleotides match TRBD1. The germline gives CDR1 PRHDT, CDR2 FYEKMQ (reference sequence). This CDR3 contains 16 residues. CDR3 loop: CVSSYQGQARGSEQFF. CDR3 sequence (DNA): TGTGTCAGCAGCTATCAGGGACAGGCCAGGGGGAGTGAGCAGTTCTTC.

The V call is TRBV6-2 or TRBV6-3, the J call TRBJ1-1; D not resolved. V lost 8 bases and J lost 6, with 13 bases in between. The CDR3 contains 12 residues. Looked up from germline, CDR1 is MNHEY and CDR2 is SVGEGT. DNA for the CDR3: TGTGCCAGCCAATCGATGGTCGCTGAAGCTTTCTTT. Translation: CASQSMVAEAFF.

This clonotype was detected ten times or more. The chain links TRBV28 to TRBJ2-5; TRBD2 might be the D (7 bases). Germline lookup yields CDR1 MDHEN and CDR2 SYDVKM. The CDR3 consists of 13 residues. V lost 2 bases to trimming and J lost 4 bases, with 8 bases between them. The CDR3 DNA is TGTGCCAGCAGTTTAAGGGGGGGAGAGACCCAGTACTTC. As protein: CASSLRGGETQYF.

This clonotype was seen just once. This may arise from a read error, as a much more abundant clone is one base away. The chain carries TRBV10-3 and TRBJ2-1, with 13 bases aligning to TRBD2. The germline gives CDR1 ENHRY, CDR2 SYGVKD. The CDR3 sequence is 18 residues long. After removal of 6 bases from V and 6 bases from J, the junction contained 14 bases not matched to a gene. Written as DNA, the CDR3 is TGTGCCATCAGAGAACGGACTAGCGGGAGCTCACCCCGCAATGAGCAGTTCTTC. It is translated as CAIRERTSGSSPRNEQFF.

The rearrangement joins TRBV5-1 to TRBJ2-7; 7 bases line up with TRBD1. This CDR3 is built from 14 residues. J gave up 4 bases and V 2 bases, and 6 bases lay outside the gene matches. CDR1 is SGHRS, CDR2 YFSETQ, per germline. The DNA for the CDR3 is TGCGCCAGCAGCTTACAGGGGTCTCTGTACGAGCAGTACTTC. Translation: CASSLQGSLYEQYF.

The gene calls are TRBV6-2 or TRBV6-3 and TRBJ1-6; the match to TRBD1 covers 10 bases. The V gene end was trimmed by 7 bases and the J gene end by 10 bases; junction bases not matched to a gene: 10. This CDR3 spans 15 amino acids. The germline V gene encodes CDR1 MNHEY and CDR2 SVGEGT. The CDR3 bases are TGTGCCAGCATAAACGACAGGGGGCGCGGATCACCCCTCCACTTT. Translated: CASINDRGRGSPLHF.

In this sample, this clonotype turned up a few times. This chain links TRBV7-2 with TRBJ1-1, with D maybe TRBD1 (6 bases). The CDR3 loop spans 15 amino acids. V gave up 2 bases and J gave up 1 base, with 11 bases separating them. From germline, CDR1 is SGHTA and CDR2 FQGNSA. Here the CDR3 reads CASSLTDRRNTEAFF. The DNA for the CDR3 is TGTGCCAGCAGCTTAACCGACAGGAGGAACACTGAAGCTTTCTTT.

Turning to this clonotype: The junction departs from the called germline gene at one end, perhaps through a read error. This rearrangement joins TRBV28 to TRBJ1-6; no clear D. CDR1 is MDHEN, CDR2 SYDVKM, per germline. The CDR3 covers 12 residues. This CDR3 reads CASSLVGSPPHF. CDR3 sequence (DNA): TGTGCCAGCAGTTTGGTTGGGTCACCCCCCCACTTT.

The table lists this clonotype with a count of one. A much larger clonotype is one base distant, so this may be a read error. In DNA form, the CDR3 reads TGTGCCAGCAGTTCTGACTGGAACTACATCAATGAGCAGTACTTC. It is translated as CASSSDWNYINEQYF. This chain uses TRBV6-2 or TRBV6-3 with TRBJ2-5; D not resolved. Germline V lookup: CDR1 MNHEY, CDR2 SVGEGT. Trimming stripped 4 bases from V and 11 bases from J, with 23 bases between. The CDR3 length is 15 residues.

Turning to this clonotype: Being one base from a much bigger clone, this may be a read error. The J gene is TRBJ2-5, the V gene TRBV4-2, with no clear D. TRBJ2-7 matches the DNA end more closely, so the J call is doubtful. Germline V CDR1 and CDR2: LGHNA, YNFKEQ. The CDR3 is 14 residues long. The CDR3 DNA is TGTGCCAGCAGCCAAGATAGGCGAGTCTCCGAGCAGTACTTC. This codes for CASSQDRRVSEQYF.

In its sample, this clonotype was seen a few times. The chain combines TRBV14 with TRBJ2-5; 8 positions agree with TRBD2. The J call may be faulty, since TRBJ2-7 better matches the DNA end. CDR3 length equals 14 residues. Germline V gene lookup returns CDR1 SGHDN and CDR2 FVKESK. The CDR3 bases are TGTGCCAGCAGCCAAGTGACTGGACTAGCCGAGCAGTACTTC. Translation gives CASSQVTGLAEQYF.

In this sample, this clonotype turned up once. The germline gene is not matched at one end of the junction; a read error may be the cause. The CDR3 is CAGSVWGGEQFF. In DNA, the CDR3 is TGTGCCGGGAGTGTCTGGGGTGGTGAGCAGTTCTTC. The chain uses TRBV30 and TRBJ2-1; tentatively, D is TRBD2 (5 bases). The CDR3 has 12 residues. CDR1 and CDR2 from the germline V gene are GTSNPN and SVGIG (reference sequence).

This clonotype was counted between two and nine times. V is TRBV28 and J is TRBJ2-1; a weak D match, TRBD1 (6 bases). The J call may not be correct, given that the DNA end is closer to TRBJ2-7. Germline loops: CDR1 MDHEN, CDR2 SYDVKM. This CDR3 is 16 amino acids long. The CDR3, as DNA: TGTGCCAGCAGTCCTACAGGGTTAGGGCTGTACAATGAGCAGTACTTC. Its translation: CASSPTGLGLYNEQYF.

The genes are TRBV6-2 or TRBV6-3 and TRBJ2-2, with 9 bases that match TRBD1. Germline V gene lookup returns CDR1 MNHEY and CDR2 SVGEGT. This CDR3 spans 16 amino acids. Germline trimming cut 4 bases from V and 4 bases from J; bases unmatched to any gene: 7. CDR3 residues: CASSSPGQGFTGELFF. In nucleotides, the CDR3 is TGTGCCAGCAGTTCTCCGGGACAGGGCTTCACCGGGGAGCTGTTTTTT.

The gene calls are TRBV6-1 and TRBJ1-6, with TRBD1 matching over 7 bases. V dropped 7 bases and J dropped 10; count of bases not matched to a gene: 7. The CDR3 has 13 residues. Germline V gives CDR1 MNHNS, CDR2 SASEGT. The DNA for the CDR3 is TGTGCCAGCAAGGGGGCCGCCGGGTCACCCCTCCACTTT. Protein sequence: CASKGAAGSPLHF.

Remarks on this clonotype: A much larger clone is a single base away; this may be a read error. This rearrangement joins TRBV12-3 or TRBV12-4 to TRBJ2-1; D perhaps matches TRBD2 (6 bases). This CDR3 comprises 14 residues. V lost 6 bases to trimming and J lost 5 bases, with 14 bases between them. The CDR3 nucleotides read TGTGCCAGCAGGTTCGGGGGAGGACACAATGAGCAGTTCTTC. Translating it yields CASRFGGGHNEQFF.

Comment on this clonotype: A much larger clone is a single base away; this may be a read error. J is TRBJ2-5 and V is TRBV28; D tentatively reads TRBD1 or TRBD2 (5 bases each). The CDR3 has 12 residues. Trimming took 1 base from V and 9 from J, leaving 9 bases between them. Germline CDR1 reads MDHEN; CDR2 reads SYDVKM. CDR3 coding DNA: TGTGCCAGCAGTTTATTGGGGGAGTCCCAGTACTTC. Its protein is CASSLLGESQYF.

At least ten counts were recorded for this clonotype. This chain joins TRBV29-1 and TRBJ2-1; 7 nucleotides match TRBD2. CDR3 length equals 11 residues. The V gene end was trimmed by 5 bases and the J gene end by 10 bases; junction bases not matched to a gene: 5. CDR1 is SQVTM, CDR2 ANQGSEA, per germline. The CDR3 DNA sequence: TGCAGCGTTAGACTAGCACGCGAGCAGTTCTTC. As protein: CSVRLAREQFF.

The gene calls are TRBV7-2 and TRBJ2-3; tentative D call: TRBD1 (5 bases). The V and J ends lost 11 bases and 6 bases respectively, with 24 bases between them. In germline, CDR1 is SGHTA, CDR2 FQGNSA. The CDR3 extends over 15 amino acids. Written as DNA, the CDR3 is TGTGCCTCGGTTACTGGGGCTTTTCCGTCGGATACGCAGTATTTT. It encodes CASVTGAFPSDTQYF.

J is TRBJ1-1 and V is TRBV7-9; D gene uncertain. CDR1 and CDR2 from the germline V gene are SEHNR and FQNEAQ (reference sequence). The CDR3 is 16 amino acids. Trimming stripped 5 bases from V and 1 base from J, with 17 bases between. The CDR3, as DNA: TGTGCCAGCAGCCCGGGGTCAGACCGTGGGAACACTGAAGCTTTCTTT. Translation gives CASSPGSDRGNTEAFF.

The chain uses TRBV27 and TRBJ1-5, with 9 bases identical to TRBD1. The CDR3 totals 17 residues. Germline values: CDR1 MNHEY, CDR2 SMNVEV (reference sequence). V shed 6 bases, J shed 2 bases, and the junction held 11 bases outside the gene matches. The CDR3 region is CASREEGQGIGNQPQHF. The CDR3 nucleotides read TGTGCCAGCAGAGAAGAAGGACAGGGGATCGGCAATCAGCCCCAGCATTTT.

The DNA of the CDR3 is TGTGCCAGCAGTTTATCGTCCGGGACTACCTACAATGAGCAGTTCTTC. It is translated as CASSLSSGTTYNEQFF. The chain uses TRBV28 and TRBJ2-1; 7 bases line up with TRBD2. From germline, CDR1 is MDHEN and CDR2 SYDVKM. Losses at the gene ends were 1 base for V and 2 bases for J; bases not matched to a gene: 5. CDR3 length: 16 amino acids.

This chain joins TRBV4-1 and TRBJ2-1; TRBD2 matches 9 bases. The CDR3 length is 17 residues. The V and J ends lost 4 bases and 2 bases, in that order; junction bases with no gene match: 9. Germline V gene sequence: CDR1 MGHRA, CDR2 YSYEKL. In DNA form, the CDR3 reads TGCGCCAGCAGCCCAACGTCAGCGGGGGGTACCTACAATGAGCAGTTCTTC. It encodes CASSPTSAGGTYNEQFF.